The clone carrying this T cell receptor (beta chain) was detected a few times. The data were obtained in a study of T cell changes during pregnancy in multiple sclerosis. Only in-frame clones appear in the TCRdb table, and some are missing; sequencing was by immunoSEQ multiplex PCR. The top ten clones hold about 0.9% of a sample with some 100,000 clones, about 94% of them seen once. There are 13 residues in the CDR3. Deletions cut 6 bases from V and 4 bases from J, with 10 bases between. From germline, CDR1 is MNHEY and CDR2 SVGAGI. The sequence came from a female donor with multiple sclerosis, enrolled in a pregnancy study. The chain has TRBV6-5 and TRBJ1-5; tentatively, D is TRBD1 (5 bases). The specimen comprised peripheral blood, sampled before pregnancy. The CDR3 region has the DNA TGTGCCAGCAGACAAGACAGTAATCAGCCCCAGCATTTT. This sequence encodes CASRQDSNQPQHF.